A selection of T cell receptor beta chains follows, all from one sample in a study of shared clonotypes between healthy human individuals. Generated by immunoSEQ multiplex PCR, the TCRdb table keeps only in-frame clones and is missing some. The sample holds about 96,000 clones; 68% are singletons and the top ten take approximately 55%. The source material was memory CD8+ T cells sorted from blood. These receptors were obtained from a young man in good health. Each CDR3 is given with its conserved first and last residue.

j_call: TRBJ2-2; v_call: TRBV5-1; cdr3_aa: CASSSLPTGANTGELFF
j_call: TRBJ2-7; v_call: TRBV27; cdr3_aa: CASSLSLVLSSYEQYF
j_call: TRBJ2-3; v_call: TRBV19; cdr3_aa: CASSIDPGGSGFGSTDTQYF
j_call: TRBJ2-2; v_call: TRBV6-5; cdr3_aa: CASKTGTGELFF
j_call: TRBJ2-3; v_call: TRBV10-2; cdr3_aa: CASSEAGLAGTDTQYF
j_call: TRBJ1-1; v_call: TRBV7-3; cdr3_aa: CASSLGRLNTEAFF
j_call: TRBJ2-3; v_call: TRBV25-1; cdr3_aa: CASRENTGTDTQYF
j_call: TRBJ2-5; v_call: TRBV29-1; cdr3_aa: CSVSGGNEWTQYF
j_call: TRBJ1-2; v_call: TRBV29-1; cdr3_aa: CSVEFPPGGSGYTF
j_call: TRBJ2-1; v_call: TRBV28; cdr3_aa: CASSGDIGSYNEQFF
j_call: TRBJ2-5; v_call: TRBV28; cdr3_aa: CASSPLPGLALETQYF
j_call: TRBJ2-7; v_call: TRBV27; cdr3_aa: CASSPSWGAANYEQYF
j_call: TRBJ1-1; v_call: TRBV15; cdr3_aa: CATSRESWSLREAFF
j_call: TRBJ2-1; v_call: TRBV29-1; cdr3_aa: CRLNEQFF
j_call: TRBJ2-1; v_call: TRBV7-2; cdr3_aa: CASSTQTGGLYNEQFF
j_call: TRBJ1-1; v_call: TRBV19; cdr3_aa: CASRGTGDTEAFF
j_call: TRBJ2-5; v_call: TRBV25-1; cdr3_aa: CASSAHGTAQETQYF
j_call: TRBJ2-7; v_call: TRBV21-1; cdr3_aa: CASTSIESRDYIDEQYF
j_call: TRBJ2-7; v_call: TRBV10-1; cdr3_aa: CASSRGYEEQYF
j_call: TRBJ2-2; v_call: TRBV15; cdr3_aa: CATSRDTQFGELFF
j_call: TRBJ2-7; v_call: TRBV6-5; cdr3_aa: CASSIGTSSYEQYF
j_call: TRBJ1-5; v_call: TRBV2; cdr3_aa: CASAPRIQPQHF
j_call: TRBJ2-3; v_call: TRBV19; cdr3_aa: CASSIGLTNTQYF
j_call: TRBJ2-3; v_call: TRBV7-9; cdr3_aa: CASSLAEGRQVVGLNTQYF
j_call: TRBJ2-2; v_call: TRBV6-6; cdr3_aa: CASGGTSDNTGELFF
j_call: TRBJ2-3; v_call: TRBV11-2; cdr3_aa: CASSLDLAILTDTQYF
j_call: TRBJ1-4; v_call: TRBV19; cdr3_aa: CASQEELGWEKLFF
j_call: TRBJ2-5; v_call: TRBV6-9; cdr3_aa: CASSQDRGSETQYF
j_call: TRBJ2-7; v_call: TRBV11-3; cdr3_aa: CASSFRLAGVDEQYF
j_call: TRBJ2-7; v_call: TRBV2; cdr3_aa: CATPRRTGYF
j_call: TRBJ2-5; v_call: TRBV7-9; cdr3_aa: CASSLRPSETQYF
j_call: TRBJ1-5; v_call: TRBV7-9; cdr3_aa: CASSAATGYSNQPQHF
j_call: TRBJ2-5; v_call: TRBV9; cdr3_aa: CASSVEDRGLQETQYF
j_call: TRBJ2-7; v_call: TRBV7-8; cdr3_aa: CASRNRGGTSGRAESHEQYF
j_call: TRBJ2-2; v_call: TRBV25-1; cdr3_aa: CASSEGSEAGELFF
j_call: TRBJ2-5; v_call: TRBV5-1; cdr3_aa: CASSEPGGGETQYF
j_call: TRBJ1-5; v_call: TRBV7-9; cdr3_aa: CASSYTGSSNQPQHF
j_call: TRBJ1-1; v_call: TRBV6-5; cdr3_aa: CASSFLPGTEAFF
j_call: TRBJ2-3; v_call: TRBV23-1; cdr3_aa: CASSQSNGSRCTDTQYF
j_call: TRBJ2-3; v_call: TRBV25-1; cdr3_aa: CASSPTRGQATTDTQYF
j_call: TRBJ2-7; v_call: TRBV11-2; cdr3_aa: CASSILAGVLEQYF
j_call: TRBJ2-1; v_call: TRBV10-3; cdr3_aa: CARPPSAEPSSYNEQFF
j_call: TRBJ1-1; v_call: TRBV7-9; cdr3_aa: CASRPARGGGTEAFF
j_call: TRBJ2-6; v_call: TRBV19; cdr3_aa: CASSMGGSISGANVLTF
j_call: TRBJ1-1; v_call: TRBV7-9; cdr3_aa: CASSLQGRTEAFF